This T cell receptor (beta chain) was recovered during a study of T cell changes during pregnancy in multiple sclerosis. The table lists this clone with a count of one. The data were produced by immunoSEQ multiplex PCR, yet TCRdb's version contains in-frame clones alone and is incomplete. This sample carries roughly 60,000 clones, around 90% of them seen once, and the ten largest clones take roughly 2.1%. The material was peripheral blood, obtained in the second trimester of pregnancy. The clonotype originates from a female donor in good health, enrolled as a control in a pregnancy study.

Here the CDR3 DNA reads TGTGCCAACGGGGGGGACGGGATCTCTGGGGCCAACGTCCTGACTTTC. It codes for CANGGDGISGANVLTF. The chain recombines TRBV10-3 with TRBJ2-6, with 8 bases identical to TRBD2. From germline, CDR1 is ENHRY and CDR2 SYGVKD. The CDR3 contains 16 residues. J was trimmed by 0 bases and V by 10 bases; bases with no gene match: 8.